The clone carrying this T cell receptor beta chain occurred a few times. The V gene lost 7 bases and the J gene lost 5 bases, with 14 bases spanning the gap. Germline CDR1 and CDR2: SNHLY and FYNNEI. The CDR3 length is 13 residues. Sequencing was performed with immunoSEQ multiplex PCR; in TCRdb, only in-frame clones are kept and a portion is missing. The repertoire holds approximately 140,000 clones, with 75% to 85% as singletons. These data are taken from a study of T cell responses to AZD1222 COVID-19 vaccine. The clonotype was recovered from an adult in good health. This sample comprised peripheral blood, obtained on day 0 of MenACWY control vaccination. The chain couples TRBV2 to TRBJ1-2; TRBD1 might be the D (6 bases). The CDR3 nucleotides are TGTGCCAGCAATCAACAGGGAGAGTATGGCTACACCTTC. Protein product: CASNQQGEYGYTF.